The rows below give T cell receptor beta chains drawn from one sample of a study of post-analysis software for immune sequencing data. TCRdb reprocessed the PCR reads via MiXCR and lists one record per CDR3 protein. The sample lists about 210,000 distinct CDR3 sequences, 29% occurring once. Sequencing was done on a sample of blood. The origin of the receptors is a girl between 2 and 17 years old with multiple sclerosis. Each CDR3 is given with its conserved first and last residue. D genes are given only for firm matches. Rows may omit the clone size; those that give it use once, few, many or a size class.

d_call: -
clone_size: few
v_call: TRBV14
cdr3_aa: CASSQAHTQYF

d_call: TRBD1
clone_size: -
v_call: TRBV7-3
cdr3_aa: CASSLGTGVNEQFF

d_call: -
clone_size: -
v_call: TRBV5-1
cdr3_aa: CASSLDGMGIAEAFF

d_call: -
clone_size: many
v_call: TRBV29-1
cdr3_aa: CSVEVQGGYGYTF

d_call: -
clone_size: -
v_call: TRBV28
cdr3_aa: CASSFLGALYNEQFF

d_call: TRBD2
clone_size: -
v_call: TRBV5-1
cdr3_aa: CASSFGTSLYEQYF

d_call: TRBD1
clone_size: -
v_call: TRBV25-1
cdr3_aa: CTSSATGGDSPLHF

d_call: TRBD1
clone_size: few
v_call: TRBV5-5
cdr3_aa: CASSFTGGSAEAFF

d_call: -
clone_size: many
v_call: TRBV4-2
cdr3_aa: CASSQDPRGSEYNEQFF

d_call: -
clone_size: -
v_call: TRBV5-1
cdr3_aa: CASSLAAGGFNEQFF

d_call: TRBD1
clone_size: many
v_call: TRBV9
cdr3_aa: CASSVGGDRGYEQYF

d_call: -
clone_size: many
v_call: TRBV12-3/TRBV12-4
cdr3_aa: CASSLEGQAYGYTF

d_call: TRBD1
clone_size: many
v_call: TRBV2
cdr3_aa: CASSEPRRRGFDEQFF

d_call: TRBD2
clone_size: many
v_call: TRBV7-2
cdr3_aa: CASSSWTSYEQYF

d_call: -
clone_size: few
v_call: TRBV3-1
cdr3_aa: CASSQDLGAGYTF

d_call: TRBD2
clone_size: many
v_call: TRBV20-1
cdr3_aa: CSARDRMSGRLSYEQYF

d_call: -
clone_size: few
v_call: TRBV18
cdr3_aa: CASSISGNTEAFF

d_call: TRBD1
clone_size: few
v_call: TRBV7-2
cdr3_aa: CASSFTGTGFNQPQHF

d_call: -
clone_size: many
v_call: TRBV15
cdr3_aa: CATSRDAGELFF

d_call: TRBD1
clone_size: few
v_call: TRBV6-2/TRBV6-3
cdr3_aa: CASSSAGGRGYTF

d_call: -
clone_size: many
v_call: TRBV29-1
cdr3_aa: CSVLPAGATDTQYF

d_call: TRBD1
clone_size: many
v_call: TRBV12-3/TRBV12-4
cdr3_aa: CASSLAGQGAYEQYF

d_call: -
clone_size: few
v_call: TRBV10-3
cdr3_aa: CAISESGFTYQPQHF

d_call: TRBD2
clone_size: -
v_call: TRBV29-1
cdr3_aa: CSVSLGGGLRHEQYF

d_call: TRBD1
clone_size: many
v_call: TRBV28
cdr3_aa: CASSIDRGGLTYYEQYF

d_call: TRBD2
clone_size: -
v_call: TRBV20-1
cdr3_aa: CSAQSSGGAETQYF

d_call: TRBD2
clone_size: many
v_call: TRBV20-1
cdr3_aa: CSARAGGTRVTYEQYF

d_call: TRBD2
clone_size: few
v_call: TRBV20-1
cdr3_aa: CSTRERGLTDTQYF

d_call: TRBD1
clone_size: many
v_call: TRBV5-1
cdr3_aa: CASSPGAGGYQPQHF